These T cell receptor beta chains were read from a single sample in a study of persistence of HIV-infected CD4 T cells. The protocol was immunoSEQ multiplex PCR, while the TCRdb copy is restricted to in-frame clones and leaves out a portion. The sample includes about 50,000 clones, around 75% of them seen just once. No antigen has been identified for these receptors. Specimen: CD4+ T cells sorted from PBMCs after roughly 18-hour stimulation, collected from a patient who received antiretroviral therapy. Receptors originate from an adult man with HIV who was CMV-seropositive. Both conserved end residues are part of each CDR3.

v_call: TRBV9
j_call: TRBJ2-5
cdr3_aa: CASSVATGGETQYF

v_call: TRBV5-6
j_call: TRBJ1-6
cdr3_aa: CASSLRQTYNSPLHF

v_call: TRBV9
j_call: TRBJ1-1
cdr3_aa: CASSVGHRNTEAFF

v_call: TRBV7-2
j_call: TRBJ2-5
cdr3_aa: CASRLLVHETQYF

v_call: TRBV6-5
j_call: TRBJ1-5
cdr3_aa: CASSSQGQQPQHF

v_call: TRBV25-1
j_call: TRBJ1-2
cdr3_aa: CASSEWTDRSYGYTF

v_call: TRBV19
j_call: TRBJ1-1
cdr3_aa: CASSINRWGTEAFF

v_call: TRBV7-2
j_call: TRBJ2-4
cdr3_aa: CASSPSETAAKNIQYF

v_call: TRBV25-1
j_call: TRBJ1-2
cdr3_aa: CASSEVTTGRNYGYTF

v_call: TRBV15
j_call: TRBJ1-2
cdr3_aa: CATGIRDGYTF